The entry below gives a single T cell receptor beta chain sequence along with its context. Its antigen remains unknown. The starting material, unfractionated whole blood, was used for total RNA extraction. TCRdb reprocessed the 5' RACE reads with MiXCR, giving one entry per CDR3 protein. The sample carries tens of thousands of distinct CDR3 sequences, about 7.7% recorded once. This sample was taken from a study of human T cells and chemical hapten exposure. Study-level findings and limits: With regard to DPC sensitization, TCRs above 1 in 1000 frequency did not change.

Germline V CDR1 and CDR2: SQVTM, ANQGSEA. V lost 6 bases, J lost 1 base, and 4 bases stayed unmatched. The CDR3 consists of 14 residues. The chain joins TRBV29-1 to TRBJ2-5, with 11 bases lining up with TRBD2. The sequence came from a male donor in good health. CDR3 sequence reads: CSVSGTSGQETQYF. In nucleotides, the CDR3 is TGCAGCGTCAGCGGGACTAGCGGCCAAGAGACCCAGTACTTC.